This T cell receptor (beta chain) stems from a study of T cells after yellow fever vaccination. Findings and caveats of the study: Abundant clonotypes from the bulk population could contaminate FACS-sorted repertoires.

CDR1 is LGHNA and CDR2 is YSLEER in the germline V gene. The length of the CDR3 is 18 residues. On this clonotype: What it binds is unknown. This may be a read error, as it is one base from a much larger clone.

MiXCR, applied by TCRdb to the 5' RACE reads, yields one record per CDR3 protein. The sample holds about 74,000 distinct CDR3 sequences, around 6.5% seen once. The sequencing used CD8+ T cells sorted from PBMCs, collected less than 6 days after the first yellow fever vaccination. The TCR comes from a young man who received the YFV17D yellow fever vaccine. This rearrangement joins TRBV4-3 to TRBJ1-3; 9 bases fit TRBD1. This chain's CDR3 is CASNQEISGQGRGNTIYF. CDR3 DNA: TGCGCCAGCAACCAAGAAATCAGTGGACAGGGGCGAGGAAACACCATATATTTT.